This TCR beta chain is drawn from a study of Ad26.COV2.S vaccination and SARS-CoV-2 variants. Across the study: Each vaccinee took Ad26.COV2.S intramuscularly, once or twice 56 days apart.

This CDR3 spans 12 amino acids. Germline V CDR1 and CDR2: SGHDN, FVKESK. Deletions cut 4 bases from V and 9 bases from J, with 12 bases between. Sequenced by immunoSEQ multiplex PCR; TCRdb stores in-frame clones only, minus some. The sample includes fewer than 400,000 clones, about nine tenths of them seen just once. Stated treatment: approximately 18 received Ad26.COV2.S at low or high dose, single or two shots; about 5 received placebo; per-sample allocation not given. Samples analyzed were those drawn on day 63 after the first vaccine or placebo injection. The clonotype was recovered from a person aged 18-65 years who received the Ad26.COV2.S COVID-19 vaccine or a placebo. The sequencing used peripheral blood, collected in a trial of Ad26.COV2.S vaccine versus placebo. V and J are TRBV14 and TRBJ1-1; D not resolved. The CDR3 is CASSRRMSKAFF. CDR3 sequence (DNA): TGTGCCAGCAGCCGAAGGATGAGTAAAGCTTTCTTT.